This T cell receptor (beta chain) was sequenced in a study of shared clonotypes between healthy human individuals. The study's findings and limits: Among donors, sharing of clonotypes was expected to be affected by sequencing depth. Generally, naive subsets came out with larger estimated richness than memory subsets.

Original processing notes: ImmunoSEQ junction-only sequences lacked quality scores, so their filtering differed. Data came from immunoSEQ multiplex PCR; TCRdb stores just in-frame clones and leaves some out. The V and J calls and the clone size are those of that table, but D and trimming were determined from the DNA. This table holds millions of clones, roughly 92% found once. On this clone: Its matching antigen is unknown.

The CDR3 contains 16 residues. Germline assignment: CDR1 PRHDT and CDR2 FYEKMQ (reference sequence). The ends lost 4 bases at V and 0 bases at J; junction bases unmatched: 6. The chain joins TRBV13 to TRBJ1-1; TRBD1 agrees at 9 bases. Sequenced input: naive CD4+ T cells sorted from blood. Subset indicated: CD45RA+ positively selected. The receptor was isolated from a man between 18 and 35 years old in good health. The CDR3 sequence: CASSYRTGVMNTEAFF. CDR3 bases: TGTGCCAGCAGCTACCGGACAGGGGTCATGAACACTGAAGCTTTCTTT.